This paragraph reports one T cell receptor beta chain. The antigen is not known. The entry originates in a study of T cells in localized non-small cell lung cancer. The V end was cut by 5 bases, the J end by 3 bases, with 14 bases between. The CDR3 covers 15 residues. Germline CDR1 is MNHEY and CDR2 is SVGAGI. This table comes from immunoSEQ multiplex PCR, and its TCRdb copy is limited to in-frame clones, with some not included. This table holds about 70,000 clones, 84% found once. Findings and caveats of the study: Among blood samples, higher T cell density accompanied longer overall survival. Analysis by sequencing included only one tumor region, so heterogeneity remains possible. There was higher T cell clonality in uninvolved adjacent lung than in tumor, and it was highest there.

Here the sequenced sample was peripheral blood, taken before any cancer treatment. The clonotype was recovered from a female donor over 55 with stage I lung adenocarcinoma. This chain joins TRBV6-5 and TRBJ2-1; D not certain. CDR3 sequence reads: CASSQNRRNYNEQFF. The CDR3 DNA reads TGTGCCAGCAGTCAGAATCGACGTAACTACAATGAGCAGTTCTTC.